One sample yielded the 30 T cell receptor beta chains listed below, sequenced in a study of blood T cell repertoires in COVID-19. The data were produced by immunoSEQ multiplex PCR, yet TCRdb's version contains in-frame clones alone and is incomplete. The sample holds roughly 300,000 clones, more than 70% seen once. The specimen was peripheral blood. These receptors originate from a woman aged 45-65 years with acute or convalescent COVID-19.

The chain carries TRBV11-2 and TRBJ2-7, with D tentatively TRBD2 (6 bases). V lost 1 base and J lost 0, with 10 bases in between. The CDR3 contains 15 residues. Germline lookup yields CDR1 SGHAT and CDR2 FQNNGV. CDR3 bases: TGTGCCAGCAGCTTAGGCCGGGGACTCTCCTACGAGCAGTACGTC. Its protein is CASSLGRGLSYEQYV.

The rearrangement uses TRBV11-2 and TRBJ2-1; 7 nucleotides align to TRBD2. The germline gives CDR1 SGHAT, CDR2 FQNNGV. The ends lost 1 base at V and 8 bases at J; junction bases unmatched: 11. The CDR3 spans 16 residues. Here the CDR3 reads CASSLVGRALGDEQFF. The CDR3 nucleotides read TGTGCCAGCAGCTTAGTAGGGAGGGCCCTGGGCGATGAGCAGTTCTTC.

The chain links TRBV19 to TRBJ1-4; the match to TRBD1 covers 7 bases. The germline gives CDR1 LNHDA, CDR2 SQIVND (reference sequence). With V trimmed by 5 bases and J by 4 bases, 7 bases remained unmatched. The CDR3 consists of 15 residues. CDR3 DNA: TGTGCCAGTAGTCTACGACAGGGTCTTAATGAAAAACTGTTTTTT. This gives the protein CASSLRQGLNEKLFF.

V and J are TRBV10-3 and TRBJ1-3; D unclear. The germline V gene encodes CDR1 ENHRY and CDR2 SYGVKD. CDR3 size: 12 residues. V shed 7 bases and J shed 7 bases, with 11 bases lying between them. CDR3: CAINSLGNTIYF. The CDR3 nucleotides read TGTGCCATCAACTCCTTGGGCAACACCATATATTTT.

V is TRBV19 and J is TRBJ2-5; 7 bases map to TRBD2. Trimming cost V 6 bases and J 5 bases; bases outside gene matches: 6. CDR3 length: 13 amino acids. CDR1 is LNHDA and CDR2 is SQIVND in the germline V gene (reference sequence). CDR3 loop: CASSPWGGETQYF. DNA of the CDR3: TGTGCCAGTAGCCCGTGGGGGGGGGAGACCCAGTACTTC.

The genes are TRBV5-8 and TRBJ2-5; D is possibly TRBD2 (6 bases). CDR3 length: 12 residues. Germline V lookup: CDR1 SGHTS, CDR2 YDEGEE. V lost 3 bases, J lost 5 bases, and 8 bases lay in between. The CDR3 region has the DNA TGTGCCAGCAGCTCGGGGGACGAGACCCAGTACTTC. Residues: CASSSGDETQYF. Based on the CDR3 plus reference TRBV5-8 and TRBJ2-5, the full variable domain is EAGVTQSPTHLIKTRGQQATLRCSPISGHTSVYWYQQALGLGLQFLLWYDEGEERNRGNFPPRFSGRQFPNYSSELNVNALELEDSALYLCASSSGDETQYFGPGTRLLVL.

The CDR3 sequence: CASSDLWAGRGYEQYV. The CDR3 DNA sequence: TGTGCCAGCAGTGATCTCTGGGCAGGGAGGGGGTACGAGCAGTACGTC. The chain recombines TRBV6-1 with TRBJ2-7; perhaps TRBD2 as D (7 bases). The CDR3 runs 16 residues. Germline V CDR1 and CDR2: MNHNS, SASEGT. V lost 3 bases and J lost 4, with 19 bases in between.

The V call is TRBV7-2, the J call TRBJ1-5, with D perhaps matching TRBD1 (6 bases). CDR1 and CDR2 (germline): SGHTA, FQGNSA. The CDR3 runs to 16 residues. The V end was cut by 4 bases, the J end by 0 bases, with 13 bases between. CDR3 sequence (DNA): TGTGCCAGCAGCTCACAATGGGACAATAGCAATCAGCCCCAGCATTTT. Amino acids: CASSSQWDNSNQPQHF.

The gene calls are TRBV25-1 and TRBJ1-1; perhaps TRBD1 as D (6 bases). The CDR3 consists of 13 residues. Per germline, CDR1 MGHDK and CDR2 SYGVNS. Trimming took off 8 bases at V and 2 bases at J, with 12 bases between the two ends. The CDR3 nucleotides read TGTGCCAGCCGATACGGGACAAACACTGAAGCTTTCTTT. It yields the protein CASRYGTNTEAFF. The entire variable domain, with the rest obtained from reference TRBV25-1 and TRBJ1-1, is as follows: EADIYQTPRYLVIGTGKKITLECSQTMGHDKMYWYQQDPGMELHLIHYSYGVNSTEKGDLSSESTVSRIRTEHFPLTLESARPSHTSQYLCASRYGTNTEAFFGQGTRLTVV.

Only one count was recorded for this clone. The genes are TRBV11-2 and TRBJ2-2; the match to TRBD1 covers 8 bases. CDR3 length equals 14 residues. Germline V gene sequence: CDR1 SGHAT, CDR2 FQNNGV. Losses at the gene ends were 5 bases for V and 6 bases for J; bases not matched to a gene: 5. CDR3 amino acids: CASSPDRASGELFF. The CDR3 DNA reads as TGTGCCAGCAGCCCGGACAGGGCTTCCGGGGAGCTGTTTTTT.

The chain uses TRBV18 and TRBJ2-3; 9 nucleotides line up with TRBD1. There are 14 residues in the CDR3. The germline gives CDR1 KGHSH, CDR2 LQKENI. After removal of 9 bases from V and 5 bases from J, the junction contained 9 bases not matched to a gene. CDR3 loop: CASPTGGWGDTQYF. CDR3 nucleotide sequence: TGTGCCAGTCCTACAGGGGGCTGGGGAGATACGCAGTATTTT. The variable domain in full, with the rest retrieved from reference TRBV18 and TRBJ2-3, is NAGVMQNPRHLVRRRGQEARLRCSPMKGHSHVYWYRQLPEEGLKFMVYLQKENIIDESGMPKERFSAEFPKEGPSILRIQQVVRGDSAAYFCASPTGGWGDTQYFGPGTRLTVL.

CDR3 coding DNA: TGTGCCAGCAGTGAATACAGGGGACTCAACAATGAGCAGTTCTTC. Amino acids: CASSEYRGLNNEQFF. The chain uses TRBV2 and TRBJ2-1; TRBD1 might be the D (7 bases). This CDR3 is 15 amino acids long. Germline V lookup: CDR1 SNHLY, CDR2 FYNNEI. Deletions cut 2 bases from V and 5 bases from J, with 13 bases between.

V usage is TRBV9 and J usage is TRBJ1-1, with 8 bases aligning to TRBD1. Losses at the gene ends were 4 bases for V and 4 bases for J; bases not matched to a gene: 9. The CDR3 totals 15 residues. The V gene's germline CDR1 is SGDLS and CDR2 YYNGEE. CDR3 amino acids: CASSPRTGSTTEAFF. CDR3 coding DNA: TGTGCCAGCAGCCCCCGGACAGGGTCTACCACTGAAGCTTTCTTT.

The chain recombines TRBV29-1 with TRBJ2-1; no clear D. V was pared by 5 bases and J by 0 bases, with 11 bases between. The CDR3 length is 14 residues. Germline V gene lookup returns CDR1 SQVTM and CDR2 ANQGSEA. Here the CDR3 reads CSVSGKSSYNEQFF. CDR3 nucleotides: TGCAGCGTTTCCGGTAAGAGCTCCTACAATGAGCAGTTCTTC.

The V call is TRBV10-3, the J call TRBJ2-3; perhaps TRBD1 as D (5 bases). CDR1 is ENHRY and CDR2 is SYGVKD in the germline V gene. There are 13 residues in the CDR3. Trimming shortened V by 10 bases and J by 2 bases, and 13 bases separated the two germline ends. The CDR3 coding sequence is TGTGCCAGCTTGACAGAATCCACAGATACGCAGTATTTT. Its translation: CASLTESTDTQYF.

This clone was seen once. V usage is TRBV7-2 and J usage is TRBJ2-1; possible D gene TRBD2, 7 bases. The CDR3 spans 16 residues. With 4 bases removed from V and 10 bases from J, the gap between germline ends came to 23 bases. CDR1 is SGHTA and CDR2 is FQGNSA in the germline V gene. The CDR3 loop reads CASSSRGGDYYREQFF. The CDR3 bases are TGTGCCAGCAGCTCTAGGGGGGGGGACTATTATAGGGAGCAGTTCTTC.

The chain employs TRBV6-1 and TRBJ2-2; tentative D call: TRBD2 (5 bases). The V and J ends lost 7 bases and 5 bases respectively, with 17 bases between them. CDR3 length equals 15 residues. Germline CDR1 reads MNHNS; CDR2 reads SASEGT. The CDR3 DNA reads TGTGCCAGCACCCCAGAGGGATTGGGGACCGGGGAGCTGTTTTTT. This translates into CASTPEGLGTGELFF.

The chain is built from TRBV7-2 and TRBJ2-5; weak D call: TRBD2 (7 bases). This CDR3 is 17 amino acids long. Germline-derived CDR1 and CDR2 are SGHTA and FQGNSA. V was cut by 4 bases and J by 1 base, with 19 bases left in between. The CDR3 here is CASSSRGGTGTQETQYF. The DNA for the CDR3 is TGTGCCAGCAGCTCTAGGGGGGGTACGGGGACCCAAGAGACCCAGTACTTC.

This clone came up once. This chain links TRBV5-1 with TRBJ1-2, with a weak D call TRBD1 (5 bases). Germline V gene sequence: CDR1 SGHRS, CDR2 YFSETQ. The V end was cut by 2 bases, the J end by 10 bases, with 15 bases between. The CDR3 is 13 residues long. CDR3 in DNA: TGCGCCAGCAGCTTCGACAGCCAGAGAGACTACACCTTC. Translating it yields CASSFDSQRDYTF.

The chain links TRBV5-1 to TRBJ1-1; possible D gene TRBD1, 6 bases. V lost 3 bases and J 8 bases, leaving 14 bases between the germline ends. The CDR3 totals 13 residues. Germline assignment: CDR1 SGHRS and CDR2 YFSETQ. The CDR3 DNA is TGCGCCAGCAGCTCAGGGGCAGGGACCGAAGCTTTCTTT. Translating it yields CASSSGAGTEAFF.

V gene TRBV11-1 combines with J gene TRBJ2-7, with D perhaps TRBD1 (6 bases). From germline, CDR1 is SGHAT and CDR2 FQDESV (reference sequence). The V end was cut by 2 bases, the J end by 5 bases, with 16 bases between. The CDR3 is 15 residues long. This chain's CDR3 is CASSLRGSTGNEQYF. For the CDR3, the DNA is TGTGCCAGCAGCTTACGCGGTTCGACAGGTAACGAGCAGTACTTC.

The CDR3 is CAWSVGVNTEAFF. The CDR3 nucleotides are TGTGCCTGGAGTGTCGGGGTGAACACTGAAGCTTTCTTT. The chain uses TRBV30 and TRBJ1-1; D is uncertain. The CDR3 covers 13 residues. Germline CDR1 and CDR2: GTSNPN and SVGIG (reference sequence). Trimming took off 0 bases at V and 0 bases at J, with 5 bases between the two ends.

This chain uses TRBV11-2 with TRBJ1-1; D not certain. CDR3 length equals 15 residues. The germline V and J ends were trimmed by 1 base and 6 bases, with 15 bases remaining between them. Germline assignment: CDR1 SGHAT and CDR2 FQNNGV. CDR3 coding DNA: TGTGCCAGCAGCTTAGTGGCGGGGATGGTCTCTGAAGCTTTCTTT. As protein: CASSLVAGMVSEAFF. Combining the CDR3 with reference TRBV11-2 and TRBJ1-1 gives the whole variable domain EAGVAQSPRYKIIEKRQSVAFWCNPISGHATLYWYQQILGQGPKLLIQFQNNGVVDDSQLPKDRFSAERLKGVDSTLKIQPAKLEDSAVYLCASSLVAGMVSEAFFGQGTRLTVV.

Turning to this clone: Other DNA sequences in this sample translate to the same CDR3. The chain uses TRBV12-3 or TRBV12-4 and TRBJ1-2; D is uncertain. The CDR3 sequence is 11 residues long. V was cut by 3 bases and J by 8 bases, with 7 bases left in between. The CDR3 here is CASSFAGGYTF. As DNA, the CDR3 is TGTGCCAGCAGTTTTGCGGGGGGCTACACCTTC.

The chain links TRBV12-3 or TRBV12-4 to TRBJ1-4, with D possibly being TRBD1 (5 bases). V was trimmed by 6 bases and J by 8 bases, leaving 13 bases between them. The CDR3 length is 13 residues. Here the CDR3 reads CASSRQLQEKLFF. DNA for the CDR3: TGTGCCAGCAGCCGACAGCTACAGGAAAAACTGTTTTTT.

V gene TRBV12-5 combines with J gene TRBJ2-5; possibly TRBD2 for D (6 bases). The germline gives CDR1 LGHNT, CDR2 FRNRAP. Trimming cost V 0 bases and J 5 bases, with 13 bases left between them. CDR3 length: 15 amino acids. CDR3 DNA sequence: TGTGCTAGTGGTTTGGTAATGGCTGGAGGGGAGACCCAGTACTTC. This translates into CASGLVMAGGETQYF.

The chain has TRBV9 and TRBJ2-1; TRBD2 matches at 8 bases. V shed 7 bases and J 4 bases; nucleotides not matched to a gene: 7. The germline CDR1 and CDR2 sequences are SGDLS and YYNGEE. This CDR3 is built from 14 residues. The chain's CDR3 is CASSKRGSYNEQFF. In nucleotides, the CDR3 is TGTGCCAGCTCCAAGCGGGGGAGTTACAATGAGCAGTTCTTC.

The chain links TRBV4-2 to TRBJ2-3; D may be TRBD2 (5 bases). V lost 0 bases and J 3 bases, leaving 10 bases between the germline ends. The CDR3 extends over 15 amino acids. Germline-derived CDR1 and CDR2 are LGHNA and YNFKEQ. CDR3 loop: CASSQDDGDTDTQYF. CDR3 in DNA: TGTGCCAGCAGCCAAGATGACGGGGATACAGATACGCAGTATTTT.

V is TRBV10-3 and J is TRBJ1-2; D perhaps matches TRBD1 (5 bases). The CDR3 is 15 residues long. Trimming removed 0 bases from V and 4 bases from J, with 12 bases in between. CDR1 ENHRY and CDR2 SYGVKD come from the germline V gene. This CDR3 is CAISESRDSAYGYTF. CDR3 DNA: TGTGCCATCAGTGAGTCCCGTGACAGTGCCTATGGCTACACCTTC.

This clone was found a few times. This chain's CDR3 is CATSAKGTDTEAFF. Written as DNA, the CDR3 is TGTGCCACCAGTGCGAAAGGGACAGACACTGAAGCTTTCTTT. This chain joins TRBV24-1 and TRBJ1-1, with 7 bases lining up with TRBD1. The CDR3 covers 14 residues. CDR1 is KGHDR, CDR2 SFDVKD, per germline. With V trimmed by 5 bases and J by 3 bases, 5 bases remained unmatched.